Listed below are T cell receptor beta chains from one sample, sequenced in a study of blood T cell repertoires in COVID-19. Profiled with immunoSEQ multiplex PCR; TCRdb holds only in-frame clones, not every one. The table records 210,000 or so clones, more than 85% of them present only once. The sample taken for sequencing was peripheral blood. Every receptor here comes from a man between 35 and 55 years old with active or convalescent COVID-19. Both conserved end residues are part of each CDR3. The order of the fields is CDR3 protein, CDR3 DNA, J gene, clone size, V gene, D gene. D genes are given only for firm matches. Where a row states a size, it is once, few, many or the class of an expanded clone; other rows omit it.

CASSFPYRDRRTEAFF TGTGCCAGCAGTTTCCCTTACCGGGACAGAAGAACTGAAGCTTTCTTT TRBJ1-1 - TRBV28 TRBD1
CATSASREELFF TGTGCCACCAGTGCTTCGAGAGAGGAGCTGTTTTTT TRBJ2-2 - TRBV24-1 -
CASSLFSGGVYQETQYF TGTGCCAGCAGTTTATTTAGCGGGGGGGTATACCAAGAGACCCAGTACTTC TRBJ2-5 - TRBV28 TRBD2
CASSLTSGGSNNEQFF TGCGCCAGCAGCTTAACTAGCGGGGGCTCTAACAATGAGCAGTTCTTC TRBJ2-1 - TRBV5-1 TRBD2
CASSKAESYNEQFF TGCGCCAGCAGTAAAGCGGAATCCTACAATGAGCAGTTCTTC TRBJ2-1 - TRBV5-1 -
CASSVGRGSNQPQHF TGTGCCAGCAGTGTGGGTAGGGGAAGCAATCAGCCCCAGCATTTT TRBJ1-5 - TRBV2 -
CASSIGPGDYGYTF TGTGCCAGTAGTATAGGTCCGGGTGACTATGGCTACACCTTC TRBJ1-2 - TRBV19 -
CASSEDASSSYNEQFF TGTGCCAGCAGTGAAGATGCCTCCAGCTCCTACAATGAGCAGTTCTTC TRBJ2-1 - TRBV2 -
CASKDSLNQPQHF TGTGCCAGCAAAGACAGTTTAAATCAGCCCCAGCATTTT TRBJ1-5 - TRBV2 -
CASSPTGAGYTF TGTGCCAGCAGCCCAACAGGGGCTGGCTACACCTTC TRBJ1-2 few TRBV3-1/TRBV3-2 TRBD1
CASSSVYRGGYTF TGCGCCAGCAGCTCCGTTTACAGGGGTGGCTACACCTTC TRBJ1-2 - TRBV5-1 TRBD1
CASSEEISRGYEQYF TGTGCCAGCAGTGAAGAAATCTCCCGGGGCTACGAGCAGTACTTC TRBJ2-7 - TRBV6-1 -
CATRVGTGGTEAFF TGTGCCACCAGGGTGGGGACAGGGGGCACTGAAGCTTTCTTT TRBJ1-1 - TRBV5-4 TRBD1
CASRTSGRGGEQFF TGTGCCAGTAGGACTAGCGGGAGAGGAGGTGAGCAGTTCTTC TRBJ2-1 - TRBV19 TRBD2
CASSLSGGFQETQYF TGTGCCAGCAGTCTTAGCGGGGGGTTCCAAGAGACCCAGTACTTC TRBJ2-5 once TRBV28 TRBD2
CASSQAPENRGPYGYTF TGTGCCAGCAGCCAAGCTCCTGAAAACAGGGGCCCCTATGGCTACACCTTC TRBJ1-2 - TRBV14 TRBD1
CASSQDQRQGIYEQYF TGTGCCAGCAGCCAAGATCAACGACAGGGGATTTACGAGCAGTACTTC TRBJ2-7 - TRBV4-2 TRBD1
CASSLRDRRVLKNGYTF TGTGCCAGCAGCCTCCGGGACAGACGCGTTTTAAAGAATGGCTACACCTTC TRBJ1-2 - TRBV5-8 TRBD1
CASSIVAGMNQPQHF TGTGCCAGTAGTATAGTAGCTGGAATGAATCAGCCCCAGCATTTT TRBJ1-5 - TRBV19 -
CASLNRDKNEQYF TGCGCCAGCCTAAACCGGGACAAAAACGAGCAGTACTTC TRBJ2-7 - TRBV10-2 -
CASSISQGGWDNEQFF TGCGCCAGCAGTATTTCGCAGGGCGGTTGGGACAATGAGCAGTTCTTC TRBJ2-1 - TRBV10-2 -
CASSILGANVLTF TGTGCCAGTAGTATCTTGGGGGCCAACGTCCTGACTTTC TRBJ2-6 - TRBV19 -
CASSYLAGFSYEQYF TGTGCCAGCAGTTACCTAGCGGGATTCTCCTACGAGCAGTACTTC TRBJ2-7 - TRBV6-6 TRBD2
CASSPGTGSNQETQYF TGCGCCAGCAGCCCTGGGACAGGGTCTAACCAAGAGACCCAGTACTTC TRBJ2-5 - TRBV5-1 TRBD1
CSVDSPKRYNEQFF TGCAGCGTTGACTCCCCGAAGAGATACAATGAGCAGTTCTTC TRBJ2-1 once TRBV29-1 -
CASSLGQATEAFF TGTGCCAGCAGCCTCGGACAGGCAACTGAGGCTTTCTTT TRBJ1-1 many TRBV2 TRBD1
CASRGLAGGSNEQFF TGTGCCAGCAGGGGACTAGCGGGAGGATCAAATGAGCAGTTCTTC TRBJ2-1 - TRBV11-2 TRBD2
CASSQGWDRGPYIQYF TGTGCCAGCAGCCAAGGTTGGGACAGGGGGCCTTACATTCAGTACTTC TRBJ2-4 - TRBV3-1/TRBV3-2 TRBD1
CASTRGGGFGNQPQHF TGTGCCAGCACGAGGGGTGGGGGCTTTGGCAATCAGCCCCAGCATTTT TRBJ1-5 - TRBV28 -
CASSLRDYGETQYF TGTGCCAGCAGTTTAAGGGACTATGGGGAGACCCAGTACTTC TRBJ2-5 - TRBV27 TRBD2
CAWSTGGFSYEQYF TGTGCCTGGAGTACAGGGGGGTTCTCCTACGAGCAGTACTTC TRBJ2-7 - TRBV30 TRBD1
CASSYLAASRPETQYF TGTGCCAGCAGCTACTTAGCGGCCTCGAGGCCGGAGACCCAGTACTTC TRBJ2-5 - TRBV7-3 -
CASSRNRDRSLNYGYTF TGTGCCAGCAGCCGGAACCGGGACAGAAGTCTTAACTATGGCTACACCTTC TRBJ1-2 - TRBV27 TRBD1
CASRPGSRVTEAFF TGTGCCAGCAGACCCGGGAGCCGGGTGACTGAAGCTTTCTTT TRBJ1-1 once TRBV28 -
CASSLAQGLVWQYF TGTGCCAGCAGCTTAGCCCAGGGGCTCGTGTGGCAGTACTTC TRBJ2-7 - TRBV5-5 -
CASSPQDRVGYGYTF TGTGCCAGCAGCCCCCAGGACAGGGTCGGGTATGGCTACACCTTC TRBJ1-2 - TRBV7-9 TRBD1
CASSSGTGLGLGTEAFF TGTGCCAGCAGCTCCGGGACAGGGTTGGGGTTAGGGACTGAAGCTTTCTTT TRBJ1-1 - TRBV5-4 TRBD1
CASSALEGGPTYEQYF TGTGCCAGTAGTGCACTCGAGGGGGGGCCTACCTACGAGCAGTACTTC TRBJ2-7 - TRBV19 -
CASSALPASQQGYNEQFF TGTGCCAGCAGCGCCCTACCGGCAAGCCAACAGGGCTACAATGAGCAGTTCTTC TRBJ2-1 - TRBV9 -
CASSLEGLAWNEQFF TGTGCCAGCAGCTTAGAGGGACTAGCTTGGAATGAGCAGTTCTTC TRBJ2-1 - TRBV11-2 TRBD2
CASSETGAYEQYF TGTGCCAGTAGTGAGACAGGGGCCTACGAGCAGTACTTC TRBJ2-7 - TRBV19 TRBD1
CASSPGLAGGPYNEQFF TGTGCCAGTAGTCCGGGACTAGCGGGGGGGCCCTACAATGAGCAGTTCTTC TRBJ2-1 - TRBV19 TRBD2
CASTPRGSNQPQHF TGTGCCAGCACCCCACGGGGGAGCAATCAGCCCCAGCATTTT TRBJ1-5 - TRBV6-5 -
CASSPFGQDYQPQHF TGCGCCAGCAGCCCTTTTGGACAGGATTATCAGCCCCAGCATTTT TRBJ1-5 - TRBV5-1 TRBD1
CATSDPTGDSNQPQHF TGTGCCACCAGTGACCCGACAGGGGATAGCAATCAGCCCCAGCATTTT TRBJ1-5 - TRBV24-1 TRBD1
CASSYITGGDQPQHF TGTGCCAGCAGTTACATTACAGGGGGCGATCAGCCCCAGCATTTT TRBJ1-5 - TRBV6-6 TRBD1
CASSRGTSGRPEQYF TGTGCCAGCAGCCGGGGGACTAGCGGGAGGCCTGAGCAGTACTTC TRBJ2-7 few TRBV3-1/TRBV3-2 TRBD2
CASSLGGANNSPLHF TGCGCCAGCAGCTTGGGGGGCGCGAATAATTCACCCCTCCACTTT TRBJ1-6 - TRBV5-1 -
CVRSLGYGGWDQPQHF TGTGTCAGAAGCTTAGGATATGGGGGGTGGGATCAGCCCCAGCATTTT TRBJ1-5 - TRBV7-5 -
CASSYRQGGNTEAFF TGTGCCAGCAGTTACAGACAGGGGGGGAACACTGAAGCTTTCTTT TRBJ1-1 - TRBV6-5 TRBD1
CSVDEKLFF TGCAGCGTAGATGAAAAACTGTTTTTT TRBJ1-4 few TRBV20-1 -
CASSLARTGFTDTQYF TGTGCCAGCAGCTTAGCAAGGACAGGGTTCACAGATACGCAGTATTTT TRBJ2-3 - TRBV11-3 TRBD1
CASSPGQGLTEAFF TGTGCCAGCAGTCCCGGACAGGGCTTAACTGAAGCTTTCTTT TRBJ1-1 - TRBV28 TRBD1
CASYPGAAGRVTQYF TGTGCCAGCTATCCCGGGGCCGCCGGGAGGGTGACCCAGTACTTC TRBJ2-5 - TRBV28 TRBD2
CASTPYSTGELFF TGTGCCAGCACTCCTTACAGTACCGGGGAGCTGTTTTTT TRBJ2-2 - TRBV9 -